What follows are 18 T cell receptor beta chains derived from one specimen sequenced in a study of persistence of HIV-infected CD4 T cells. Antigen specificity for these receptors is unknown. Anti-CD3/anti-CD28 beads served as a nonspecific positive control stimulus. Sorting selected CD4+ T cells upregulating both CD40 ligand and CD69. This was the immunoSEQ version 4 assay in survey mode. Assay used: immunoSEQ multiplex PCR; TCRdb lists only in-frame clones, some missing. The top ten clones hold about 2% of a sample with 35,000 to 50,000 clones, approximately 93% of them seen once. This specimen was CD4+ T cells sorted from PBMCs after approximately 19-hour stimulation, taken from a patient who received antiretroviral therapy. These receptors were obtained from an adult man with HIV who was CMV-seropositive.

The rearrangement uses TRBV7-3 and TRBJ2-1; 7 positions match TRBD1. J gave up 6 bases and V 1 base, and 6 bases lay outside the gene matches. This CDR3 contains 15 residues. Germline V gene lookup returns CDR1 SGHTA and CDR2 FQGTGA. CDR3 nucleotides: TGTGCCAGCAGCTTAATGGGCGCAGGGGGCAATGAGCAGTTCTTC. It encodes CASSLMGAGGNEQFF.

The chain combines TRBV6-6 with TRBJ2-2; D not certain. V was shortened by 0 bases and J by 6 bases, with 5 bases between the two germline ends. Germline-derived CDR1 and CDR2 are MNHNY and SVGAGI (reference sequence). The CDR3 length is 13 residues. In DNA form, the CDR3 reads TGTGCCAGCAGTTACTCGTCTCCCGGGGAGCTGTTTTTT. Translating gives CASSYSSPGELFF.

The chain carries TRBV13 and TRBJ1-6; the D gene is possibly TRBD1 (5 bases). The V gene lost 6 bases and the J gene lost 9 bases, with 18 bases spanning the gap. Germline V gene sequence: CDR1 PRHDT, CDR2 FYEKMQ (reference sequence). This CDR3 is built from 15 residues. CDR3 in DNA: TGTGCCAGCAGTCAGACCGGGACGCAAATTTCACCCCTCCACTTT. It specifies CASSQTGTQISPLHF. The whole variable domain, filled in from reference TRBV13 and TRBJ1-6, reads AAGVIQSPRHLIKEKRETATLKCYPIPRHDTVYWYQQGPGQDPQFLISFYEKMQSDKGSIPDRFSAQQFSDYHSELNMSSLELGDSALYFCASSQTGTQISPLHFGNGTRLTVT.

The rearrangement joins TRBV10-3 to TRBJ1-2; 7 bases are shared with TRBD1. J gave up 6 bases and V 7 bases, and 14 bases lay outside the gene matches. This CDR3 region has 15 residues. CDR1 and CDR2 from the germline V gene are ENHRY and SYGVKD. CDR3 nucleotide sequence: TGTGCCATCAATGAAAACCGGGACAGAGGGAATGGCTACACCTTC. Amino acids: CAINENRDRGNGYTF.

This chain links TRBV28 with TRBJ2-7, with D possibly TRBD1 on 6 matching bases. The CDR3 extends over 16 amino acids. Germline V CDR1 and CDR2: MDHEN, SYDVKM. Trimming removed 6 bases from V and 3 bases from J, with 21 bases in between. CDR3 amino acids: CASRKPSGTPLYEQYF. CDR3 coding DNA: TGTGCCAGCAGAAAGCCATCCGGGACACCGCTCTACGAGCAGTACTTC.

The chain uses TRBV6-5 and TRBJ1-6, with TRBD1 matching 7 bases. Germline V gene lookup returns CDR1 MNHEY and CDR2 SVGAGI. V trimming: 5 bases; J trimming: 5 bases; junction bases outside the gene matches: 6. The CDR3 is made up of 15 amino acids. CDR3 sequence reads: CASSKEGAHNSPLHF. The DNA of the CDR3 is TGTGCCAGCAGTAAGGAGGGGGCGCATAATTCACCCCTCCACTTT.

V is TRBV2 and J is TRBJ2-6, with 8 bases fitting TRBD1. CDR1 SNHLY and CDR2 FYNNEI come from the germline V gene. The V gene end was trimmed by 6 bases and the J gene end by 2 bases; junction bases not matched to a gene: 6. This CDR3 region has 16 residues. The CDR3 coding sequence is TGTGCCAGCAGCCGAGACAGGGGAACTGGGGCCAACGTCCTGACTTTC. Translating it yields CASSRDRGTGANVLTF. The complete variable domain, with remaining parts taken from reference TRBV2 and TRBJ2-6, reads EPEVTQTPSHQVTQMGQEVILRCVPISNHLYFYWYRQILGQKVEFLVSFYNNEISEKSEIFDDQFSVERPDGSNFTLKIRSTKLEDSAMYFCASSRDRGTGANVLTFGAGSRLTVL.

The chain joins TRBV5-4 to TRBJ2-3; 9 nucleotides align to TRBD2. The germline V gene encodes CDR1 SGHNT and CDR2 YYREEE (reference sequence). With 2 bases clipped from V and 5 bases from J, the junction kept 9 bases outside the gene matches. The CDR3 spans 16 residues. The CDR3 bases are TGTGCCAGCAGCTTAATTCCTAGCGGGGCTATAGATACGCAGTATTTT. This codes for CASSLIPSGAIDTQYF.

This clone appeared once. This chain joins TRBV3-1 (or the pseudogene TRBV3-2) and TRBJ2-5; tentative D call: TRBD2 (6 bases). The V gene lost 3 bases and the J gene lost 1 base, with 12 bases spanning the gap. The CDR3 is 15 amino acids. Germline V lookup: CDR1 LGHDT, CDR2 YNNKEL (reference sequence). The CDR3 DNA is TGTGCCAGCAGCCAGGGGAGGTTCGGCCAAGAGACCCAGTACTTC. It specifies CASSQGRFGQETQYF.

The chain joins TRBV6-1 to TRBJ2-2; D is undetermined. The V gene lost 2 bases and the J gene lost 6 bases, with 10 bases spanning the gap. Germline V CDR1 and CDR2: MNHNS, SASEGT. This CDR3 is built from 14 residues. The CDR3 protein is CASSESSGSGELFF. The CDR3 DNA sequence: TGTGCCAGCAGTGAAAGTTCCGGGTCCGGGGAGCTGTTTTTT.

The chain uses TRBV6-5 and TRBJ1-6; perhaps TRBD1 as D (5 bases). Germline V gene sequence: CDR1 MNHEY, CDR2 SVGAGI. This CDR3 region has 14 residues. The V end lost 7 bases, the J end lost 8 bases, and 15 bases lay between the germline ends. CDR3 in DNA: TGTGCCAGCATTAGAGGGGTTTGGGATTCACCCCTCCACTTT. It yields the protein CASIRGVWDSPLHF.

The J gene is TRBJ2-1, the V gene TRBV18; the D gene is possibly TRBD1 (5 bases). Germline-derived CDR1 and CDR2 are KGHSH and LQKENI. The V end was cut by 4 bases, the J end by 5 bases, with 9 bases between. The CDR3 covers 13 residues. CDR3 DNA sequence: TGTGCCAGCTCACGACAGAGAGACAATGAGCAGTTCTTC. As protein: CASSRQRDNEQFF. The whole variable domain, remainder taken from reference TRBV18 and TRBJ2-1, is NAGVMQNPRHLVRRRGQEARLRCSPMKGHSHVYWYRQLPEEGLKFMVYLQKENIIDESGMPKERFSAEFPKEGPSILRIQQVVRGDSAAYFCASSRQRDNEQFFGPGTRLTVL.

This clone was counted a single time. The V call is TRBV4-1, the J call TRBJ1-3, with a tentative D call TRBD1 (6 bases). Trimming took 0 bases from V and 1 from J, leaving 19 bases between them. Looked up from germline, CDR1 is MGHRA and CDR2 is YSYEKL. The length of the CDR3 is 19 residues. DNA for the CDR3: TGCGCCAGCAGCCAAGATAGAGGCAGGGGAGGATTGTCTGGAAACACCATATATTTT. This gives the protein CASSQDRGRGGLSGNTIYF.

The chain recombines TRBV9 with TRBJ2-7, with TRBD1 as a possible D gene (7 bases). The CDR3 totals 16 residues. The V gene's germline CDR1 is SGDLS and CDR2 YYNGEE. Trimming took 3 bases from V and 6 from J, leaving 22 bases between them. This CDR3 is CASSAPGQLKGGEQYF. DNA for the CDR3: TGTGCCAGCAGCGCCCCGGGACAGTTGAAGGGGGGCGAGCAGTACTTC.

J is TRBJ2-3 and V is TRBV5-4, with D maybe TRBD1 (6 bases). CDR3 length: 16 residues. The V gene's germline CDR1 is SGHNT and CDR2 YYREEE (reference sequence). Trimming left V 3 bases short and J 1 base short, with 15 bases between. As DNA, the CDR3 is TGTGCCAGCAGCTGGGCCGGGACACCTGGCACAGATACGCAGTATTTT. Translation: CASSWAGTPGTDTQYF.

The CDR3 region has the DNA TGTGCCAGCAGTGGAAATTCCTACGAGCAGTACTTC. Translating it yields CASSGNSYEQYF. The chain joins TRBV28 to TRBJ2-7; D is unresolved. Germline V gene sequence: CDR1 MDHEN, CDR2 SYDVKM. The CDR3 loop spans 12 amino acids. The germline V and J ends were trimmed by 5 bases and 1 base, with 6 bases remaining between them.

The count of this clone is one. The chain combines TRBV7-2 with TRBJ1-5; 8 bases are a match to TRBD1. In germline, CDR1 is SGHTA, CDR2 FQGNSA. CDR3 length: 18 amino acids. V was pared by 6 bases and J by 0 bases, with 13 bases of the junction left unmatched. This chain's CDR3 is CASSQQGGEAYSNQPQHF. The CDR3 bases are TGTGCCAGCAGTCAACAGGGGGGGGAAGCTTATAGCAATCAGCCCCAGCATTTT. The whole variable domain, filled in from reference TRBV7-2 and TRBJ1-5, reads GAGVSQSPSNKVTEKGKDVELRCDPISGHTALYWYRQSLGQGLEFLIYFQGNSAPDKSGLPSDRFSAERTGGSVSTLTIQRTQQEDSAVYLCASSQQGGEAYSNQPQHFGDGTRLSIL.

The genes are TRBV15 and TRBJ1-3, with D possibly being TRBD1 (6 bases). The V gene's germline CDR1 is LNHNV and CDR2 YYDKDF (reference sequence). Trimming took off 5 bases at V and 4 bases at J, with 30 bases between the two ends. CDR3 length: 20 amino acids. The CDR3 reads CATSLDPPLTGQKRGNTIYF. The CDR3 DNA sequence: TGTGCCACCAGCCTAGACCCCCCCCTGACAGGCCAGAAGCGCGGAAACACCATATATTTT.